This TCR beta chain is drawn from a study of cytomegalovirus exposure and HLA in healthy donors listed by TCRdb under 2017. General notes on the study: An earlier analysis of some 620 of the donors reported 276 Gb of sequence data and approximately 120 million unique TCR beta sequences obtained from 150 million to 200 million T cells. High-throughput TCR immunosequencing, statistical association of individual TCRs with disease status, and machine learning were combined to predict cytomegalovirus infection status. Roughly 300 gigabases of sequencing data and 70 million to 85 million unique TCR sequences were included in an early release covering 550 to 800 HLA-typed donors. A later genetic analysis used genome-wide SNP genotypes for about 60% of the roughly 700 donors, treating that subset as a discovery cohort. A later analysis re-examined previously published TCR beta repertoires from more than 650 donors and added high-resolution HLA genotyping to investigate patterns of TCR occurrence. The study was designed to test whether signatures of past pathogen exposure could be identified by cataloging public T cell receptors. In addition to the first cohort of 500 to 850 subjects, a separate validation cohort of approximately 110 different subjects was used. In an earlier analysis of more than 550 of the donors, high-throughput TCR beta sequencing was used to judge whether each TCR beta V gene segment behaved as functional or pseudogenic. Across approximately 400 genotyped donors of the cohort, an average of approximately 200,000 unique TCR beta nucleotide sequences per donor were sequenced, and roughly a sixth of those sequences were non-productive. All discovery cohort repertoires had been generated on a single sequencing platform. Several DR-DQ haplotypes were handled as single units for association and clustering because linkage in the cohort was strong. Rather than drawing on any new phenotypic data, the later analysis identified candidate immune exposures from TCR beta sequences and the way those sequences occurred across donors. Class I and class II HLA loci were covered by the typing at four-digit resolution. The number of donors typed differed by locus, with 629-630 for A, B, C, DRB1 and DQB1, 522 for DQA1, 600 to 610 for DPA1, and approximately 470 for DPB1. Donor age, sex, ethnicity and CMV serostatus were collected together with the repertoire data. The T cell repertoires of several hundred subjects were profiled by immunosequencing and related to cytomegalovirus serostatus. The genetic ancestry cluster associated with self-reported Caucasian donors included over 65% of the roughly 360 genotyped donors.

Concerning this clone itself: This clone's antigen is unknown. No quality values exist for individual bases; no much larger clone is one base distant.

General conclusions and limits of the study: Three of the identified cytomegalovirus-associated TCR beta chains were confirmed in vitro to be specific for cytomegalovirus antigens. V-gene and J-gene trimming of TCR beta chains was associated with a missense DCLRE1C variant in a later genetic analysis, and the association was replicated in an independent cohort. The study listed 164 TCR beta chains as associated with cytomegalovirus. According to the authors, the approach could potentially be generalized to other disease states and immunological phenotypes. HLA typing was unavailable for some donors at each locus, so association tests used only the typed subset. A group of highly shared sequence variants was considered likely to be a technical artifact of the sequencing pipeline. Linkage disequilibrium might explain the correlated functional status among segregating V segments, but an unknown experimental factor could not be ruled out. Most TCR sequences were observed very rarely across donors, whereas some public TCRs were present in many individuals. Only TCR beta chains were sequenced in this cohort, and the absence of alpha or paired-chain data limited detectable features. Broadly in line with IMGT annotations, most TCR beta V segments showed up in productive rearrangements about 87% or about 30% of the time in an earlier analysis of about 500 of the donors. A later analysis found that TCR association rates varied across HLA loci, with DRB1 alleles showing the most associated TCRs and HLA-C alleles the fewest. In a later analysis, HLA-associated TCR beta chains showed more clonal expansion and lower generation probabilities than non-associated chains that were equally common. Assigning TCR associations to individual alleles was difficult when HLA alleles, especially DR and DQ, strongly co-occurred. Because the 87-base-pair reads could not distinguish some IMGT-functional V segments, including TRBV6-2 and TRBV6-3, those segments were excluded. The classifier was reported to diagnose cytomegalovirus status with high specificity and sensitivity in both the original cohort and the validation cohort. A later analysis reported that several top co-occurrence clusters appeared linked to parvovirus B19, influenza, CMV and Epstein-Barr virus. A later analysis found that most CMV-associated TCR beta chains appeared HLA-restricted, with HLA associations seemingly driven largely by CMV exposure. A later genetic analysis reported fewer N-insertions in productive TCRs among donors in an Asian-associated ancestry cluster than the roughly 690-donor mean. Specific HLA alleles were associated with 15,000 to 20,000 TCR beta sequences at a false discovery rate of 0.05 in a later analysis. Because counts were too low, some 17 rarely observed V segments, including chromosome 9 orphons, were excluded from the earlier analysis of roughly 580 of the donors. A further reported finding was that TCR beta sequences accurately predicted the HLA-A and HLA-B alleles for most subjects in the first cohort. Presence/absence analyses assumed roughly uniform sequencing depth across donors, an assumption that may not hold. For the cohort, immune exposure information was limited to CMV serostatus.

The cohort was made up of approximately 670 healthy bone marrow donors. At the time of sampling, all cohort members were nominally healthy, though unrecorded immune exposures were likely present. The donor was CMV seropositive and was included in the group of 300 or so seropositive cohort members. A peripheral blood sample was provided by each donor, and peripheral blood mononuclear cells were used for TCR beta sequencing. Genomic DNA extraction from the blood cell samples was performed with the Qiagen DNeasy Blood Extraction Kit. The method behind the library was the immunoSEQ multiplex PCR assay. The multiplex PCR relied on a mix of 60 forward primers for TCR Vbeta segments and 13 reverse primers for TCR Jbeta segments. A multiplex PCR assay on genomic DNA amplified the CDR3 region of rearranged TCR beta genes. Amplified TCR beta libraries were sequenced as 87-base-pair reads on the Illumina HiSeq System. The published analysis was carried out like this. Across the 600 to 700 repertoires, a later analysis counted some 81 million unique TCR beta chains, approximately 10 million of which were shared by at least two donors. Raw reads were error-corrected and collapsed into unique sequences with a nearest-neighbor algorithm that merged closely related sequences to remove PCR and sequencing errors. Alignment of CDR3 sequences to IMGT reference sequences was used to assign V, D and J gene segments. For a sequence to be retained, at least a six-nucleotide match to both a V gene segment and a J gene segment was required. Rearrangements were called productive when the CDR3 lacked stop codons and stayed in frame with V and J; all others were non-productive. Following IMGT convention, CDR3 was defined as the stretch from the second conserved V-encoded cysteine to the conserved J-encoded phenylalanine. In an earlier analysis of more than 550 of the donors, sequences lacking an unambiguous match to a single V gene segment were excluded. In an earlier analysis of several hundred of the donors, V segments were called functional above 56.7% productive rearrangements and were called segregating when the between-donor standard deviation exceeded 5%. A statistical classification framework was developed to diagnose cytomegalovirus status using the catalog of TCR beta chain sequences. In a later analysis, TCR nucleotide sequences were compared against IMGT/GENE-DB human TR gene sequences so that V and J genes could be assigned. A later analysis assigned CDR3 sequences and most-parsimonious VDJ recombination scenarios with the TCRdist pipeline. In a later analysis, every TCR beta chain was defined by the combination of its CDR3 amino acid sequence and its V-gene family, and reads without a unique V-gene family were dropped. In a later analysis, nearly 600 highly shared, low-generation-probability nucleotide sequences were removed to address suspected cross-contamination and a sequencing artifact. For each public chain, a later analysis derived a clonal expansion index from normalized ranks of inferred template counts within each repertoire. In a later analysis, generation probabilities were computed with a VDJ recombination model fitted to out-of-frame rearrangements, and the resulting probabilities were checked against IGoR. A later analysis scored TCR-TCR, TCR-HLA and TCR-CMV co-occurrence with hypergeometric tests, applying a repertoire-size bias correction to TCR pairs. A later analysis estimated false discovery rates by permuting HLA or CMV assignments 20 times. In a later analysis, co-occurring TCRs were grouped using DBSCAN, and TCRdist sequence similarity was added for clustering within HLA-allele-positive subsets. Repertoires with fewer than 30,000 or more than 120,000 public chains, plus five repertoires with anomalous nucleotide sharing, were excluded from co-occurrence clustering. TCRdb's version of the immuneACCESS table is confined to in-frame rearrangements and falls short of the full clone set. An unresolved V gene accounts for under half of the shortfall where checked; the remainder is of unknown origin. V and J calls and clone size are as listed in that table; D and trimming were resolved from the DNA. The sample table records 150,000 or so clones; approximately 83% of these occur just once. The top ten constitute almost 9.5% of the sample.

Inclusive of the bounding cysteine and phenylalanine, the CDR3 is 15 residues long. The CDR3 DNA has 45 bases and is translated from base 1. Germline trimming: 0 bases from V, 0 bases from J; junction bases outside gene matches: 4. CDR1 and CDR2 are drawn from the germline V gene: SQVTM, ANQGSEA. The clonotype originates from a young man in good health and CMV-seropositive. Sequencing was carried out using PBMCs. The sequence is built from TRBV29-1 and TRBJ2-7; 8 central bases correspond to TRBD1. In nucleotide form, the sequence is TGCAGCGTTGAAGACGGGACAGGAATCTCCTACGAGCAGTACTTC. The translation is CSVEDGTGISYEQYF.